Listed below are T cell receptor beta chains from one sample, sequenced in a study of PD-L1 blockade in urothelial cancer. Using immunoSEQ multiplex PCR, the repertoire was profiled, and TCRdb retains in-frame clones only, with some absent. Of tens of thousands of clones listed, around four fifths are singletons. This material consisted of PBMCs, taken around atezolizumab (anti-PD-L1) treatment. The receptor source for this set is a man aged 35-49 years with urothelial cancer. CDR3s include the opening cysteine and the closing phenylalanine or tryptophan. A D gene is named only where the DNA matches it firmly. Clone size is given for some rows only: seen once, a few or many times, or a class if the clone is expanded.

clone_size j_call v_call d_call cdr3_nt cdr3_aa
. TRBJ2-1 TRBV27 . TGTGCCAGCGGGAGTGGAGACAATGAGCAGTTCTTC CASGSGDNEQFF
. TRBJ1-1 TRBV30 . TGTGCCTGGAGTTTAGGAAGGGTTGCGGGTGAAGCTTTCTTT CAWSLGRVAGEAFF
once TRBJ2-5 TRBV6-6 . TGTGCCAGCAGTTACAGCCTTCCCATTTGGGAGACCCAGTACTTC CASSYSLPIWETQYF
. TRBJ1-1 TRBV5-1 . TGCGCCAGCAGCTCGGAGGGCGCTGAAGCTTTCTTT CASSSEGAEAFF
. TRBJ1-1 TRBV18 . TGTGCCAGCTCAATAAGCATCATGAACACTGAAGCTTTCTTT CASSISIMNTEAFF
. TRBJ2-5 TRBV6-6 . TGTGCCAGCAGTTTACAGGGGGGGTGGACCCAGTACTTC CASSLQGGWTQYF
. TRBJ2-1 TRBV19 TRBD2 TGTGCCAGTAAAAATAGTAGGCTAGCGGGAGATGAGCAGTTCTTC CASKNSRLAGDEQFF
. TRBJ2-7 TRBV23-1 TRBD2 TGCGCCAGCAGTATTCACCGGGGACTAGCGGGCCGAGGCTACGAGCAGTACTTC CASSIHRGLAGRGYEQYF
. TRBJ1-1 TRBV9 . TGTGCCAGCAGCGGTGTTGGACTAACTGAAGCTTTCTTT CASSGVGLTEAFF
. TRBJ2-1 TRBV4-3 TRBD1 TGCGCCAGCAGCCGGTCCGGGACAGGGGCCTACAATGAGCAGTTCTTC CASSRSGTGAYNEQFF
. TRBJ2-7 TRBV30 . TGTGCCTGGAGTACTCTCTACGAGCAGTACTTC CAWSTLYEQYF
. TRBJ2-2 TRBV14 TRBD2 TGTGCCAGCAGCCCTTTAGCGGGCGGAACCGGGGAGCTGTTTTTT CASSPLAGGTGELFF
. TRBJ2-3 TRBV6-5 TRBD1 TGTGCCAGCAGCCTATCACAGGGGGCTAGAGATACGCAGTATTTT CASSLSQGARDTQYF
. TRBJ2-7 TRBV4-2 TRBD2 TGTGCCAGCAGCCAAGAGGCTTGGGGGGGGTTCAATTACGAGCAGTACTTC CASSQEAWGGFNYEQYF
. TRBJ2-1 TRBV25-1 . TGTGCCAGCAGTCGACTAAACAATGAGCAGTTCTTC CASSRLNNEQFF
. TRBJ2-5 TRBV19 TRBD2 TGTGCCAGTAGTCCGCCTGGGACTAGCGGGAACCAAGAGACCCAGTACTTC CASSPPGTSGNQETQYF
. TRBJ2-3 TRBV7-6 TRBD2 TGTGCCAGCAGCTTAGACAGCGGGAGGTTCAATACGCAGTATTTT CASSLDSGRFNTQYF
once TRBJ2-3 TRBV28 . TGTGCCAGCAGCCTAGCCCCTGGACTGAGCACAGATACGCAGTATTTT CASSLAPGLSTDTQYF
. TRBJ2-1 TRBV7-8 TRBD2 TGTGCCAGCAGCTTAAGGCGGGAGAGGGGCAATGAGCAGTTCTTC CASSLRRERGNEQFF
. TRBJ2-7 TRBV9 TRBD2 TGTGCCAGCAGCGTGGGTTTAAGCGGGGCGGGTAGCTCCTACGAGCAGTACTTC CASSVGLSGAGSSYEQYF
. TRBJ1-5 TRBV19 TRBD1 TGTGCCAGTACCATATACGAGGGGGCGAATCAGCCCCAGCATTTT CASTIYEGANQPQHF
. TRBJ2-2 TRBV5-1 TRBD2 TGCGCCAGCAGCATCCTTGGACTAGCGGGAGGCACCGGGGAGCTGTTTTTT CASSILGLAGGTGELFF
once TRBJ2-4 TRBV30 TRBD1 TGTGCCTGGAGTTTTACAGGGGTCGGACTGAGGAACATTCAGTACTTC CAWSFTGVGLRNIQYF
. TRBJ2-3 TRBV7-8 TRBD2 TGTGCCAGCAGCTTAGTGGTAGGACTAGCGGGAGTATCGGGGACAGATACGCAGTATTTT CASSLVVGLAGVSGTDTQYF
. TRBJ1-5 TRBV27 . TGTGCCACCTCCCGTCGACGGGACAATCAGCCCCAGCATTTT CATSRRRDNQPQHF
few TRBJ1-1 TRBV15 . TGTGCCACCAGCAGTAATACAGGGACCGAAGCTTTCTTT CATSSNTGTEAFF
. TRBJ1-5 TRBV19 . TGTGCCAGTAGTATGGTAACAGGGATCAGCAATCAGCCCCAGCATTTT CASSMVTGISNQPQHF
. TRBJ1-5 TRBV27 . TGTGCCAGCAGGGGCTTTAATCAGCCCCAGCATTTT CASRGFNQPQHF
. TRBJ2-7 TRBV28 TRBD1 TGTGCCATCATGGAGCGGACAGGGCGGAACGAGCAGTACTTC CAIMERTGRNEQYF
. TRBJ1-1 TRBV9 . TGTGCCAGCAGCGTCGTACAGTATAACACTGAAGCTTTCTTT CASSVVQYNTEAFF
. TRBJ2-7 TRBV7-2 . TGTGCCAGCAGCTTAGTACGAAGTACCGGCGAGCAGTACTTC CASSLVRSTGEQYF
once TRBJ1-5 TRBV6-1 . TGTGCCAGCAGTATCGTGGCCGTGAACAATCAGCCCCAGCATTTT CASSIVAVNNQPQHF
. TRBJ1-1 TRBV4-1 TRBD1 TGCGCCAGCAGCCAAGATGAACAGGGGGACACTGAAGCTTTCTTT CASSQDEQGDTEAFF
. TRBJ1-1 TRBV2 TRBD1 TGTGCCAGCATGGGACAGATGAACACTGAAGCTTTCTTT CASMGQMNTEAFF
. TRBJ2-1 TRBV7-6 TRBD2 TGTGCCAGCAGCTTAGAGGCCGGGACTAGCGGTAATGAGCAGTTCTTC CASSLEAGTSGNEQFF
. TRBJ2-5 TRBV19 . TGTGCCAGTACGCCAGGGGTATCGAAGACCCAGTACTTC CASTPGVSKTQYF
. TRBJ2-1 TRBV7-2 . TGTGCCAGCAGCTTAGCGTCAGGGTTCACCTACAATGAGCAGTTCTTC CASSLASGFTYNEQFF
. TRBJ2-4 TRBV9 . TGTGCCAGCAGCGTCGCAAGTACAGGGTGGCAAAACATTCAGTACTTC CASSVASTGWQNIQYF
. TRBJ2-5 TRBV29-1 . TGCAGCGGTACGAACGGAGAGACCCAGTACTTC CSGTNGETQYF
. TRBJ1-2 TRBV28 . TGTGCCAGCAGGGGGCAGGGGCGCGGCTATGGCTACACCTTC CASRGQGRGYGYTF
once TRBJ1-5 TRBV28 TRBD1 TGTGCCAGCAGTTTTAGGAGGGGGCAACAGCCCCAGCATTTT CASSFRRGQQPQHF
once TRBJ2-2 TRBV11-3 TRBD1 TGTGCCAGCAGCCTGACCGGGACAGGGGCGTTCGGGGAGCTGTTTTTT CASSLTGTGAFGELFF
. TRBJ2-1 TRBV27 . TGTGCCAGCTCTTTAGGGAGCTCCTACAATGAGCAGTTCTTC CASSLGSSYNEQFF
. TRBJ2-7 TRBV7-2 TRBD1 TGTGCCAGCAGACTACAACAGGGGGAGACCTACGAGCAGTACTTC CASRLQQGETYEQYF
few TRBJ2-1 TRBV2 TRBD2 TGTGCCAGCAGTTTCCAGTTAGCGGGGAACAATGAGCAGTTCTTC CASSFQLAGNNEQFF
. TRBJ1-1 TRBV30 . TGTGCCTGGAGCCCTAACCAGGTGACTGAAGCTTTCTTT CAWSPNQVTEAFF
. TRBJ1-1 TRBV18 TRBD1 TGTGCCAGCTCACCACGGATAAATCAGGGGGCGGGCACTGAAGCTTTCTTT CASSPRINQGAGTEAFF
once TRBJ2-7 TRBV28 TRBD2 TGTGCCAGCCTACAGGGGAGGCTAGCGGGAGTGTACGAGCAGTACTTC CASLQGRLAGVYEQYF
. TRBJ2-7 TRBV14 . TGTGCCAGCAGCCAAGATTTCGGCTCCTACGAGCAGTACTTC CASSQDFGSYEQYF
. TRBJ2-7 TRBV19 . TGTGCCAGTAGTCAAACAGGGCGCGAGCAGTACTTC CASSQTGREQYF
. TRBJ2-7 TRBV10-3 TRBD2 TGTGCCATCAGTGAGACGGGACTAGCGATCTCCTACGAGCAGTACTTC CAISETGLAISYEQYF
. TRBJ2-3 TRBV15 . TGTGCCACCAGGGACTCCAGTCGGTCTGAGGGGGCGCAGTATTTT CATRDSSRSEGAQYF
. TRBJ1-1 TRBV28 . TGTGCCAGTGGACAGAACACTGAAGCTTTCTTT CASGQNTEAFF
. TRBJ1-2 TRBV4-3 . TGCGCCAGCAGCCAAGATAGCATCAGTGAGTACACCTTC CASSQDSISEYTF
. TRBJ1-1 TRBV6-6 . TGTGCCAGCAGGCGGACAGAGAACACTGAAGCTTTCTTT CASRRTENTEAFF
. TRBJ2-7 TRBV28 . TGTGCCAGCAGTTTATCTGGGGGCCGCCACGAGCAGTACTTC CASSLSGGRHEQYF
. TRBJ1-4 TRBV7-8 . TGTGCCAGCACCGGGAGGGTTAATGAAAAACTGTTTTTT CASTGRVNEKLFF